Listed below are T cell receptor beta chains from one sample, sequenced in a study of T cell responses to AZD1222 COVID-19 vaccine. Produced via immunoSEQ multiplex PCR; TCRdb's table is partial and in-frame only. The sample records more than 100,000 clones, about 90% being singletons. The sample here was peripheral blood, taken on day 0 of AZD1222 vaccination. The receptors shown here come from an adult in good health. Each CDR3 is given with its conserved first and last residue. Each record gives: V gene, clone size, J gene, D gene, CDR3 DNA, CDR3 protein. D genes are given only for firm matches. Size is omitted from some rows. Given values are once, few, many or a class for expanded clones.

v_call: TRBV4-3; clone_size: -; j_call: TRBJ2-7; d_call: TRBD1; cdr3_nt: TGCGCCAGCAGCCAATTTCAGGGGGTAGGGTCCTACGAGCAGTACTTC; cdr3_aa: CASSQFQGVGSYEQYF
v_call: TRBV6-5; clone_size: -; j_call: TRBJ1-2; d_call: TRBD1; cdr3_nt: TGTGCCAGCAGACAGGGGGCTAAGGGCTACACCTTC; cdr3_aa: CASRQGAKGYTF
v_call: TRBV28; clone_size: -; j_call: TRBJ2-7; d_call: -; cdr3_nt: TGTGCCAGCAGTTTATTCCAGACGCAGTACTTC; cdr3_aa: CASSLFQTQYF
v_call: TRBV12-5; clone_size: -; j_call: TRBJ2-2; d_call: -; cdr3_nt: TGTGCTAGTGGTTTGGTACGTTCCGGGGATAACACCGGGGAGCTGTTTTTT; cdr3_aa: CASGLVRSGDNTGELFF
v_call: TRBV18; clone_size: once; j_call: TRBJ1-5; d_call: TRBD1; cdr3_nt: TGTGCCAGCTCCCCTAATGCCGGGACAGGGGGATGGGGACAGCCCCAGCATTTT; cdr3_aa: CASSPNAGTGGWGQPQHF
v_call: TRBV5-1; clone_size: -; j_call: TRBJ2-7; d_call: TRBD2; cdr3_nt: TGCGCCAGCAGAGAGGGTAGCGGGGGGATCTACGAGCAGTACTTC; cdr3_aa: CASREGSGGIYEQYF
v_call: TRBV3-1/TRBV3-2; clone_size: once; j_call: TRBJ1-2; d_call: -; cdr3_nt: TGTGCCAGCAGCCAAGTCCAGAACTATGGCTACACCTTC; cdr3_aa: CASSQVQNYGYTF
v_call: TRBV27; clone_size: -; j_call: TRBJ1-6; d_call: -; cdr3_nt: TGTGCCAGCAGTTCCCTTGGTGGGAGCTCCTATAATTCACCCCTCCACTTT; cdr3_aa: CASSSLGGSSYNSPLHF
v_call: TRBV6-2/TRBV6-3; clone_size: -; j_call: TRBJ1-1; d_call: -; cdr3_nt: TGTGCCAGCAGTAAATCGGGGGGGAACACTGAAGCTTTCTTT; cdr3_aa: CASSKSGGNTEAFF
v_call: TRBV5-1; clone_size: -; j_call: TRBJ1-1; d_call: -; cdr3_nt: TGCGCCAGCAGCTTGAGAGGGTCGCCAGGCACTGAAGCTTTCTTT; cdr3_aa: CASSLRGSPGTEAFF
v_call: TRBV28; clone_size: -; j_call: TRBJ2-2; d_call: TRBD2; cdr3_nt: TGTGCCAGCAGTCCCCCCGGCGGGAGGGTGGACACCGGGGAGCTGTTTTTT; cdr3_aa: CASSPPGGRVDTGELFF
v_call: TRBV7-6; clone_size: -; j_call: TRBJ2-7; d_call: -; cdr3_nt: TGTGCCAGCAGCTTCACCGGAGCGCCCTCCTACGAGCAGTACTTC; cdr3_aa: CASSFTGAPSYEQYF
v_call: TRBV12-5; clone_size: -; j_call: TRBJ1-2; d_call: -; cdr3_nt: TGTGCTAGTGGTTTGGGCAGCGCTGGGGGCTACACCTTC; cdr3_aa: CASGLGSAGGYTF
v_call: TRBV6-1; clone_size: -; j_call: TRBJ2-3; d_call: TRBD1; cdr3_nt: TGTGCCAGCAGTGACCCGACAGGGCTTACAGATACGCAGTATTTT; cdr3_aa: CASSDPTGLTDTQYF
v_call: TRBV25-1; clone_size: -; j_call: TRBJ2-7; d_call: TRBD1; cdr3_nt: TGTGCCAGCAGTGCCTCCGGGACAGGAACCTACGAGCAGTACTTC; cdr3_aa: CASSASGTGTYEQYF
v_call: TRBV5-5; clone_size: once; j_call: TRBJ1-2; d_call: -; cdr3_nt: TGTGCCAGCAGCCCCCTGGGACTGCGCGGCTACACCTTC; cdr3_aa: CASSPLGLRGYTF
v_call: TRBV5-1; clone_size: -; j_call: TRBJ2-7; d_call: -; cdr3_nt: TGCGCCAGCAGCGGGACTTACTACGAGCAGTACTTC; cdr3_aa: CASSGTYYEQYF
v_call: TRBV27; clone_size: -; j_call: TRBJ2-2; d_call: -; cdr3_nt: TGTGCCAGCAGTCCCACAGGGTTGGGCGGGGAGCTGTTTTTT; cdr3_aa: CASSPTGLGGELFF
v_call: TRBV28; clone_size: few; j_call: TRBJ2-7; d_call: -; cdr3_nt: TGTGCCAGCAGTTCCCAGGGAATCTCCTACGAGCAGTACTTC; cdr3_aa: CASSSQGISYEQYF
v_call: TRBV27; clone_size: -; j_call: TRBJ1-2; d_call: TRBD1; cdr3_nt: TGTGCCAGCAGTCCTCGGACAGGGGGTAACTATGGCTACACCTTC; cdr3_aa: CASSPRTGGNYGYTF
v_call: TRBV6-5; clone_size: -; j_call: TRBJ1-1; d_call: -; cdr3_nt: TGTGCCAGCAGTTACTCGGTTAACAGGGAGGGTGAAGCTTTCTTT; cdr3_aa: CASSYSVNREGEAFF
v_call: TRBV10-2; clone_size: -; j_call: TRBJ2-5; d_call: TRBD2; cdr3_nt: TGCGCCAGCCTTCAAGGCCCAGCGGGAGGCGGGGAGACCCAGTACTTC; cdr3_aa: CASLQGPAGGGETQYF
v_call: TRBV21-1; clone_size: -; j_call: TRBJ1-2; d_call: -; cdr3_nt: TGTGCCAGCAACCCTCTAAGACATCGCTATGGCTACACCTTC; cdr3_aa: CASNPLRHRYGYTF
v_call: TRBV24-1; clone_size: -; j_call: TRBJ1-3; d_call: -; cdr3_nt: TGTGCCACCAGTGATCAAACGGACGCTCTATATTTT; cdr3_aa: CATSDQTDALYF
v_call: TRBV29-1; clone_size: -; j_call: TRBJ1-6; d_call: -; cdr3_nt: TGCAGCGCGTTGCCCGGGACATTTAATTCACCCCTCCACTTT; cdr3_aa: CSALPGTFNSPLHF
v_call: TRBV5-6; clone_size: few; j_call: TRBJ2-5; d_call: TRBD1; cdr3_nt: TGTGCCAGCAGCTTGAGGGGGCAGAAAGAGACCCAGTACTTC; cdr3_aa: CASSLRGQKETQYF
v_call: TRBV12-3/TRBV12-4; clone_size: -; j_call: TRBJ1-5; d_call: -; cdr3_nt: TGTGCCAGCAGCCCAGGTAGCAATCAGCCCCAGCATTTT; cdr3_aa: CASSPGSNQPQHF
v_call: TRBV6-2/TRBV6-3; clone_size: -; j_call: TRBJ2-1; d_call: -; cdr3_nt: TGTGCCAGCAGTTTGCTTTACAATGAGCAGTTCTTC; cdr3_aa: CASSLLYNEQFF
v_call: TRBV7-8; clone_size: -; j_call: TRBJ2-7; d_call: TRBD2; cdr3_nt: TGTGCCAGCAGCCCGAGGACTAGAACCTACGAGCAGTACTTC; cdr3_aa: CASSPRTRTYEQYF
v_call: TRBV18; clone_size: -; j_call: TRBJ2-1; d_call: TRBD1; cdr3_nt: TGTGCCAGCTCCCTAATGCCCCGACAGGGGAATTCCTACAATGAGCAGTTCTTC; cdr3_aa: CASSLMPRQGNSYNEQFF
v_call: TRBV14; clone_size: -; j_call: TRBJ2-7; d_call: TRBD1; cdr3_nt: TGTGCCAGCAGCCGACAGGGGCAGCCTCGGGAGCAGTACTTC; cdr3_aa: CASSRQGQPREQYF
v_call: TRBV13; clone_size: -; j_call: TRBJ1-3; d_call: -; cdr3_nt: TGTGCCAGCAGCTCCGGAGACACCATATATTTT; cdr3_aa: CASSSGDTIYF
v_call: TRBV5-1; clone_size: once; j_call: TRBJ2-1; d_call: -; cdr3_nt: TGCGCCAGCAGCCGGGGTCGGAAAGCGGGACACGACAATGAGCAGTTCTTC; cdr3_aa: CASSRGRKAGHDNEQFF
v_call: TRBV28; clone_size: -; j_call: TRBJ2-2; d_call: -; cdr3_nt: TGTGCCAGCAGTTTCACCGGGGAGCTGTTTTTT; cdr3_aa: CASSFTGELFF
v_call: TRBV4-1; clone_size: -; j_call: TRBJ1-3; d_call: -; cdr3_nt: TGCGCCAGCAGCGAGACCCTAAGGGACACCATATATTTT; cdr3_aa: CASSETLRDTIYF
v_call: TRBV21-1; clone_size: once; j_call: TRBJ1-1; d_call: -; cdr3_nt: TGTGCCAGCCGAGGAATCACTGAAGCTTTCTTT; cdr3_aa: CASRGITEAFF
v_call: TRBV6-5; clone_size: -; j_call: TRBJ1-1; d_call: -; cdr3_nt: TGTGCCAGCAGTTACTCGGGCTGGGAGAACACTGAAGCTTTCTTT; cdr3_aa: CASSYSGWENTEAFF
v_call: TRBV7-8; clone_size: -; j_call: TRBJ1-5; d_call: -; cdr3_nt: TGTGCCAGCAGCCCGGCTAATCAGCCCCAGCATTTT; cdr3_aa: CASSPANQPQHF
v_call: TRBV13; clone_size: -; j_call: TRBJ2-7; d_call: -; cdr3_nt: TGTGCCAGCAGCTTATGGGGGACTGAGTACGAGCAGTACTTC; cdr3_aa: CASSLWGTEYEQYF
v_call: TRBV7-8; clone_size: -; j_call: TRBJ2-7; d_call: TRBD1; cdr3_nt: TGTGCCAGCAGCTTAACAGGGGCCTACGAGCAGTACTTC; cdr3_aa: CASSLTGAYEQYF
v_call: TRBV28; clone_size: -; j_call: TRBJ2-1; d_call: TRBD2; cdr3_nt: TGTGCCAGCACCATACTAGCGGGGGGGTTCAATGAGCAGTTCTTC; cdr3_aa: CASTILAGGFNEQFF
v_call: TRBV7-2; clone_size: -; j_call: TRBJ2-1; d_call: TRBD2; cdr3_nt: TGTGCCAGCAGGGGGGGGACTAGCGGGATCTATGAGCAGTTCTTC; cdr3_aa: CASRGGTSGIYEQFF
v_call: TRBV19; clone_size: -; j_call: TRBJ1-2; d_call: -; cdr3_nt: TGTGCCAGTAGTATTGCAGGCAGGCGGTATGGCTACACCTTC; cdr3_aa: CASSIAGRRYGYTF
v_call: TRBV6-2/TRBV6-3; clone_size: -; j_call: TRBJ1-1; d_call: -; cdr3_nt: TGTGCCAGCAGCTGGAAACTCACTGAAGCTTTCTTT; cdr3_aa: CASSWKLTEAFF
v_call: TRBV14; clone_size: -; j_call: TRBJ2-7; d_call: -; cdr3_nt: TGTGCCAGCAGCCCTCTGGGAGGGGGTACCTACGAGCAGTACTTC; cdr3_aa: CASSPLGGGTYEQYF
v_call: TRBV5-4; clone_size: -; j_call: TRBJ2-1; d_call: TRBD2; cdr3_nt: TGTGCCAGCAGCTTGGTTCTAGCGGGATACAATGAGCAGTTCTTC; cdr3_aa: CASSLVLAGYNEQFF
v_call: TRBV19; clone_size: -; j_call: TRBJ2-7; d_call: TRBD1; cdr3_nt: TGTGCCAGTAGTAAGGGGACAGGCGGCTACGAGCAGTACTTC; cdr3_aa: CASSKGTGGYEQYF
v_call: TRBV9; clone_size: -; j_call: TRBJ1-4; d_call: -; cdr3_nt: TGTGCCAGCAGCGTAGGAGGCGCAACTAATGAAAAACTGTTTTTT; cdr3_aa: CASSVGGATNEKLFF
v_call: TRBV4-3; clone_size: -; j_call: TRBJ1-5; d_call: TRBD1; cdr3_nt: TGCGCCAGCAGCCAAACGTACAGGGGGAGCAATCAGCCCCAGCATTTT; cdr3_aa: CASSQTYRGSNQPQHF
v_call: TRBV6-2/TRBV6-3; clone_size: -; j_call: TRBJ1-1; d_call: -; cdr3_nt: TGTGCCAGCAGTTTCCACACAGGGCCCACTGAAGCTTTCTTT; cdr3_aa: CASSFHTGPTEAFF
v_call: TRBV10-3; clone_size: -; j_call: TRBJ2-3; d_call: -; cdr3_nt: TGTGCCACGGGGGGGGATTATACAGGGGATATAGATACGCAGTATTTT; cdr3_aa: CATGGDYTGDIDTQYF
v_call: TRBV9; clone_size: -; j_call: TRBJ1-1; d_call: TRBD1; cdr3_nt: TGTGCCAGCAGCGTAGTAACAGGGGAGGACACTGAAGCTTTCTTT; cdr3_aa: CASSVVTGEDTEAFF
v_call: TRBV4-3; clone_size: -; j_call: TRBJ1-5; d_call: -; cdr3_nt: TGCGCCAGCAGCCAAGATGTCAGTATTTCTCAGCCCCAGCATTTT; cdr3_aa: CASSQDVSISQPQHF